This TCR beta chain was sequenced during a study of OX40 agonist ivuxolimab in advanced cancers. Profiling relied on immunoSEQ multiplex PCR, and the TCRdb table lists in-frame clones only, not all of them. Of tens of thousands of clones in the sample, under 95% were seen once. The trim removed 2 bases at V and 4 bases at J, leaving 6 bases unmatched. Germline V gives CDR1 KGHSH, CDR2 LQKENI. CDR3 length: 15 residues. J is TRBJ2-3 and V is TRBV18, with 7 bases that match TRBD2. The receptor was derived from an adult with an advanced solid tumor such as melanoma, head and neck, liver or kidney cancer. The sequencing here drew on CD4+ or CD8+ T cells sorted from blood, taken in a trial of the OX40 agonist ivuxolimab. The CDR3 sequence is CASSPTQAGSDTQYF. The CDR3 DNA reads as TGTGCCAGCTCACCAACTCAAGCGGGGTCAGATACGCAGTATTTT.